Listed below are T cell receptor beta chains from one sample, sequenced in a study of blood T cell repertoires in COVID-19. Using immunoSEQ multiplex PCR, the repertoire was profiled, and TCRdb retains in-frame clones only, with some absent. Of about 150,000 clones in the sample, about 85% were seen once. The sequenced material came from peripheral blood. Receptors originate from a woman aged 65 to 85 with acute or convalescent COVID-19. Both conserved end residues are part of each CDR3. The order of the fields is D gene, J gene, V gene, clone size, CDR3 protein, CDR3 DNA. The D gene is left open where the match is weak. Size is stated for part of the rows, as once, few or many counts, or as a class when the clone is expanded.

>NA|TRBJ1-1|TRBV10-1|NA
CASSESSRTLNTEAFF
TGCGCCAGCAGTGAGTCGAGCAGGACATTGAACACTGAAGCTTTCTTT
>NA|TRBJ1-3|TRBV7-2|NA
CASSLEVRGGNTIYF
TGTGCCAGCAGCTTAGAGGTCCGAGGGGGAAACACCATATATTTT
>TRBD1|TRBJ2-5|TRBV7-2|NA
CASSFGQGARETQYF
TGTGCCAGCAGCTTCGGACAGGGGGCAAGAGAGACCCAGTACTTC
>TRBD1|TRBJ1-2|TRBV4-3|NA
CASSQKGADYGYTF
TGCGCCAGCAGCCAAAAGGGGGCCGACTATGGCTACACCTTC
>TRBD2|TRBJ2-2|TRBV19|NA
CATRTSGVLNTGELFF
TGTGCCACAAGGACTAGCGGGGTCCTGAACACCGGGGAGCTGTTTTTT
>NA|TRBJ1-2|TRBV6-6|once
CASSYGPGGNGYTF
TGTGCCAGCAGTTACGGTCCGGGGGGGAACGGCTACACCTTC
>TRBD1|TRBJ1-4|TRBV19|NA
CASSTRGYREKLFF
TGTGCCAGTAGCACCAGGGGGTATCGCGAAAAACTGTTTTTT
>NA|TRBJ2-5|TRBV18|once
CASSPFGAFRGPQETQYF
TGTGCCAGCTCACCCTTCGGGGCATTCAGGGGACCGCAAGAGACCCAGTACTTC
>NA|TRBJ1-2|TRBV2|few
CASIRTANYGYTF
TGTGCCAGCATAAGAACAGCTAACTATGGCTACACCTTC
>NA|TRBJ1-3|TRBV5-4|NA
CASSPAPGYSGNTIYF
TGTGCCAGCAGCCCGGCTCCAGGGTACTCTGGAAACACCATATATTTT
>NA|TRBJ1-1|TRBV3-1/TRBV3-2|NA
CASSPLSYGEAFF
TGTGCCAGCAGCCCGCTCAGTTATGGTGAAGCTTTCTTT
>TRBD1|TRBJ1-6|TRBV3-1/TRBV3-2|NA
CASSQGTGNSPLHF
TGTGCCAGCAGCCAAGGGACAGGTAATTCACCCCTCCACTTT
>NA|TRBJ1-1|TRBV6-5|NA
CASRVKGQNTEAFF
TGTGCCAGCAGGGTAAAGGGACAGAACACTGAAGCTTTCTTT
>TRBD1|TRBJ1-3|TRBV7-2|NA
CASSLDPGGLNTIYF
TGTGCCAGCAGCTTAGATCCAGGGGGCTTAAACACCATATATTTT
>NA|TRBJ2-2|TRBV18|few
CASSLRAQDNTGELFF
TGTGCCAGCTCACTCAGGGCTCAGGACAACACCGGGGAGCTGTTTTTT
>TRBD1|TRBJ1-1|TRBV27|once
CASSGTGGRTEAFF
TGTGCCAGCAGTGGGACAGGGGGCCGGACTGAAGCTTTCTTT
>NA|TRBJ1-2|TRBV6-4|NA
CASSPAQGVGYTF
TGTGCCAGCAGCCCCGCACAGGGTGTTGGCTACACCTTC
>TRBD1|TRBJ2-1|TRBV5-1|NA
CASSLDRDNEQFF
TGCGCCAGCAGCTTAGACAGGGACAATGAGCAGTTCTTC
>NA|TRBJ1-5|TRBV5-1|NA
CASSSSGDQPQHF
TGCGCCAGCAGCTCGTCGGGGGATCAGCCCCAGCATTTT